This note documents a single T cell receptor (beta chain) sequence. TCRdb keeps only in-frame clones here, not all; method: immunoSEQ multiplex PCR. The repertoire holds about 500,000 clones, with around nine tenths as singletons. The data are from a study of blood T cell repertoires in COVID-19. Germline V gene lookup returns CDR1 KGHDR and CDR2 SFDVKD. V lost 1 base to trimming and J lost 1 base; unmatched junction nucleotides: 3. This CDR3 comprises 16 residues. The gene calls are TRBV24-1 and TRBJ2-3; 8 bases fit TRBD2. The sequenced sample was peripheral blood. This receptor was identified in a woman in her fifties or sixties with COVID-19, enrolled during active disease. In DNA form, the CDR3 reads TGTGCCACCAGTGATTTCACAGCGGGGGGCACAGATACGCAGTATTTT. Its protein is CATSDFTAGGTDTQYF.